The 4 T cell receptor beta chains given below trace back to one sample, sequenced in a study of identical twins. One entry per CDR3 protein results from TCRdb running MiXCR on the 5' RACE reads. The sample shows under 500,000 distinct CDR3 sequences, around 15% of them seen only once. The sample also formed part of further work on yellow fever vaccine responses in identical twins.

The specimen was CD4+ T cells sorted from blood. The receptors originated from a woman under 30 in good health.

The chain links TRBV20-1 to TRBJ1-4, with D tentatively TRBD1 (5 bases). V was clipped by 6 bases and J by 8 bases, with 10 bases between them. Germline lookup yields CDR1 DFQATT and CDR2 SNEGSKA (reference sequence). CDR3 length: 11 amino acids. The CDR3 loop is CSATDSEKLFF. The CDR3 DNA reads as TGCAGTGCCACCGACAGCGAAAAACTGTTTTTT.

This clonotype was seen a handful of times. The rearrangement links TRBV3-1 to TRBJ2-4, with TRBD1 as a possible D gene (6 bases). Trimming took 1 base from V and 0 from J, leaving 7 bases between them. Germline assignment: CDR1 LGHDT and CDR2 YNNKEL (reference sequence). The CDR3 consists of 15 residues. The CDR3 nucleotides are TGTGCCAGCAGCCAAGGAGGGGGAGCCAAAAACATTCAGTACTTC. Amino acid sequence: CASSQGGGAKNIQYF.

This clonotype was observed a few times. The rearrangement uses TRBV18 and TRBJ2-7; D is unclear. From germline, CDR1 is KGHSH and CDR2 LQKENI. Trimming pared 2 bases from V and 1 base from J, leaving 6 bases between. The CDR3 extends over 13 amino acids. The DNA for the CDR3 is TGTGCCAGCTCACCAAGAGAGTCCTACGAGCAGTACTTC. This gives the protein CASSPRESYEQYF.

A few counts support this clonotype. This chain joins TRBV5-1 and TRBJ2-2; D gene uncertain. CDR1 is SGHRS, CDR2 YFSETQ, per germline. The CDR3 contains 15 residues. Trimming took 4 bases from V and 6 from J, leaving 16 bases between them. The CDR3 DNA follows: TGCGCCAGCAGCCCGTGGAACGACGTGGCCGGGGAGCTGTTTTTT. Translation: CASSPWNDVAGELFF.